The text below deals with one T cell receptor beta chain. These data originate in a study of human T cells and chemical hapten exposure. The wider study: Slight volume differences across pooled libraries mainly accounted for varying per-sample TCR yields.

The study used a library that attached unique molecular identifiers to individual cDNA molecules. One entry per CDR3 protein, called by TCRdb with MiXCR from the 5' RACE reads. The table has tens of thousands of distinct CDR3 sequences, 15% to 20% seen once. Unfractionated whole blood yielded the extracted total RNA. Germline CDR1 is SGHDN and CDR2 is FVKESK. Germline trimming cut 4 bases from V and 5 bases from J; bases unmatched to any gene: 12. The CDR3 extends over 16 amino acids. This receptor was identified in a female donor in good health. The genes are TRBV14 and TRBJ2-3, with 7 positions matching TRBD2. CDR3 region: CASSPWARSGVDTQYF. CDR3 DNA sequence: TGTGCCAGCAGCCCTTGGGCCCGAAGCGGGGTAGATACGCAGTATTTT.